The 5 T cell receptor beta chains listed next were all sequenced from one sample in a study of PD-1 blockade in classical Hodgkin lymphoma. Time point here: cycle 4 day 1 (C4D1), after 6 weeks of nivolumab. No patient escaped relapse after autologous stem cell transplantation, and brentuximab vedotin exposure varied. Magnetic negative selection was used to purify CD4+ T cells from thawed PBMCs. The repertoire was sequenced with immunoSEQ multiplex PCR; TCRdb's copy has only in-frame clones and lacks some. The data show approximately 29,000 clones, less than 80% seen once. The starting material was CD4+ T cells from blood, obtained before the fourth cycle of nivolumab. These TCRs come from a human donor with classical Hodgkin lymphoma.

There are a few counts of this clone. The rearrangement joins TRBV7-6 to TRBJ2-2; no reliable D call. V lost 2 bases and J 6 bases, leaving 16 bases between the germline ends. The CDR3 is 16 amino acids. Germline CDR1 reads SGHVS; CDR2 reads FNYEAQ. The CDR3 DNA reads TGTGCCAGCAGCTTATTTGGTCCCGCAGGCGCCGGGGAGCTGTTTTTT. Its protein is CASSLFGPAGAGELFF.

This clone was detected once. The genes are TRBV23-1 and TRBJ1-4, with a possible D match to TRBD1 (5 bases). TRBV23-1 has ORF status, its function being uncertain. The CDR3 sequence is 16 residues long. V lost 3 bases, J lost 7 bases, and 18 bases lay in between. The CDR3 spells CASSHSPLRGGEKLFF. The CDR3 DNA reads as TGCGCCAGCAGTCATTCCCCCCTCCGGGGCGGTGAAAAACTGTTTTTT.

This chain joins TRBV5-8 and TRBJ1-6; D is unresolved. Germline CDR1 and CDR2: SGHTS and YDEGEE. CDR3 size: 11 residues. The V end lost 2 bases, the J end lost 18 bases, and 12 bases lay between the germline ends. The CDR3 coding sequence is TGTGCCAGCAGCTTTGACCAGGCCGGCCACTTT. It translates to CASSFDQAGHF.

CDR3 region: CASSPGTGVYNQPQHF. CDR3 coding DNA: TGTGCCAGCAGCCCCGGGACAGGGGTGTATAATCAGCCCCAGCATTTT. This rearrangement joins TRBV28 to TRBJ1-5; 10 nucleotides agree with TRBD1. Germline CDR1 and CDR2: MDHEN and SYDVKM. V shed 6 bases, J shed 4 bases, and the junction held 9 bases outside the gene matches. This CDR3 is built from 16 residues.

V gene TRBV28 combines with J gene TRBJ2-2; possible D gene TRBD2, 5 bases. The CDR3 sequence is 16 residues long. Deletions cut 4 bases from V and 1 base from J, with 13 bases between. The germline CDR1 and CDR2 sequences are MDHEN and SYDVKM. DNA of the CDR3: TGTGCCAGCAGTTCCGGAGGAGTGTGGAACACCGGGGAGCTGTTTTTT. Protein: CASSSGGVWNTGELFF.